This T cell receptor beta chain was sequenced in a study of Graves' ophthalmopathy and Graves' hyperthyroidism. Points from the study as a whole: A model of 13 signatures distinguished ophthalmopathy from stable hyperthyroidism at approximately 90% sensitivity and nearly 83% specificity. Detected in blood as well were most expanded thyroid clonotypes with frequency above 0.001.

From RNA, the CDR3 regions of TCR beta chains were amplified and sequenced. In the first round, RT-PCR was carried out with HTBI primers, and a multiplex PCR formed the second round. TCRdb fed the multiplex PCR reads into MiXCR, producing one record per CDR3 protein. This sample has over a million distinct CDR3 sequences; approximately 35% occur once, and the top ten carry approximately 12%. Concerning this clonotype itself: No antigen is known for it.

V was trimmed by 1 base and J by 4 bases, leaving 7 bases between them. CDR3 length: 13 amino acids. CDR1 is MNHNS and CDR2 is SASEGT in the germline V gene. Patients were left out if they had other autoimmune diseases, uncontrolled infections, pregnancy or lactation. The chain has TRBV6-1 and TRBJ1-2; D is ambiguous. The TCR originated in an adult man with Graves' hyperthyroidism. Input material: peripheral blood or thyroid tissue (not recorded which). The CDR3 nucleotides read TGTGCCAGCAGTGAAGGGTGGGGCTATGGCTACACCTTC. Amino acid sequence: CASSEGWGYGYTF.